This T cell receptor (beta chain) was identified in a study of cytomegalovirus exposure and HLA in healthy donors. Study conclusions and caveats: A few CMV-associated chains proved CMV antigen-specific in vitro.

The PCR made use of 60 Vbeta and 13 Jbeta primers. Clones were read by immunoSEQ multiplex PCR, and TCRdb kept only the in-frame ones, dropping some. The data contain about 140,000 clones, approximately 72% of them seen just once; the ten biggest clones take up 6.5%. The CDR3 has 15 amino acids. Germline CDR1 is SGDLS and CDR2 is YYNGEE. Trimming shortened V by 0 bases and J by 5 bases, and 11 bases separated the two germline ends. Worth noting for this clone: Antigen specificity is unknown.

The source material was PBMCs. This receptor was taken from a woman aged 55-69 years in good health and CMV-seronegative. The V call is TRBV9, the J call TRBJ2-2; tentatively, D is TRBD2 (5 bases). CDR3 amino acids: CASSVGGSFTGELFF. The CDR3 DNA sequence: TGTGCCAGCAGCGTAGGAGGGAGCTTTACCGGGGAGCTGTTTTTT.